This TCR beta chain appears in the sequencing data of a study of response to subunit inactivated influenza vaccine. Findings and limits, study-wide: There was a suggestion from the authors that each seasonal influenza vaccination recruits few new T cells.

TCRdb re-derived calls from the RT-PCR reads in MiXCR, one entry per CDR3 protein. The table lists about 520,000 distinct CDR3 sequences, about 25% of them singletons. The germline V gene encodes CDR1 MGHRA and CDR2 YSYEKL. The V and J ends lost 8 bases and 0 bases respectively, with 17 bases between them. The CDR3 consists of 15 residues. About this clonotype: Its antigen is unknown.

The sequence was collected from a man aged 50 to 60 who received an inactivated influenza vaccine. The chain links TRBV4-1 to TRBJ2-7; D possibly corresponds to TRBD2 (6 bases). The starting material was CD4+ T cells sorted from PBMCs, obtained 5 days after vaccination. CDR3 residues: CASRLLAHYSYEQYF. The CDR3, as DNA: TGCGCCAGCCGATTGCTAGCGCACTACTCCTACGAGCAGTACTTC.